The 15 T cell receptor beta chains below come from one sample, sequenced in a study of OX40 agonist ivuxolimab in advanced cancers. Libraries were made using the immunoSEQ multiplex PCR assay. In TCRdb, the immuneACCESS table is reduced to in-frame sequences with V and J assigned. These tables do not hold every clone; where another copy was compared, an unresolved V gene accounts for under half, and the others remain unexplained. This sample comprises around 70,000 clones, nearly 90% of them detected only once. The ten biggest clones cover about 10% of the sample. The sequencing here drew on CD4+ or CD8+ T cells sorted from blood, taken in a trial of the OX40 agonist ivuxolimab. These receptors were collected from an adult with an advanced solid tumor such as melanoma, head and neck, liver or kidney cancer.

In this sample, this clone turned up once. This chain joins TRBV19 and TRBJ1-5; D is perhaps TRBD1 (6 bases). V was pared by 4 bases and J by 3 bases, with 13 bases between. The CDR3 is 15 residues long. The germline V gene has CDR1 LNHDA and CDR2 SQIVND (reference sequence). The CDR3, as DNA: TGTGCCAGTAGTAACAACAGGGCCATCAATCAGCCCCAGCATTTT. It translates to CASSNNRAINQPQHF.

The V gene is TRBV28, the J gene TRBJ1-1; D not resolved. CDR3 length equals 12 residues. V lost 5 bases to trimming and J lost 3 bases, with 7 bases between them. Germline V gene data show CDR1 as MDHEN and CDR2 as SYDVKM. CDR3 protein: CASSLSDTEAFF. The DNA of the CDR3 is TGTGCCAGCAGTCTTTCAGACACTGAAGCTTTCTTT.

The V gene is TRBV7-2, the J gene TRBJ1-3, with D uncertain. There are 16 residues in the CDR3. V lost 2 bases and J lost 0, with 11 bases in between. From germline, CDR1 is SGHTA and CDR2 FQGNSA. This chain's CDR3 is CASSLQPGSSGNTIYF. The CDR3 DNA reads TGTGCCAGCAGCTTACAGCCCGGGAGCTCTGGAAACACCATATATTTT.

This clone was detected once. DNA of the CDR3: TGTGCCAGCTCACCGACAGGTGGGGAGACCCAGTACTTC. This translates into CASSPTGGETQYF. The chain combines TRBV18 with TRBJ2-5; a possible D gene is TRBD1 (6 bases). V shed 3 bases and J shed 5 bases, with 10 bases lying between them. The CDR3 runs to 13 residues. The germline V gene encodes CDR1 KGHSH and CDR2 LQKENI.

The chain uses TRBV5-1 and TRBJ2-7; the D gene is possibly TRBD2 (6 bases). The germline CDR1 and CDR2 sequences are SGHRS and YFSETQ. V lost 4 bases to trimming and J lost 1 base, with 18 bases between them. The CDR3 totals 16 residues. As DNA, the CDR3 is TGCGCCAGCAGCCCCCGGGAGCGGCGACTGTCCTACGAGCAGTACTTC. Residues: CASSPRERRLSYEQYF.

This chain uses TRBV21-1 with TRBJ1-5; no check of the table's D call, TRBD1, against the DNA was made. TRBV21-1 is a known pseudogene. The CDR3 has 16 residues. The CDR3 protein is CASSKLNRGNNQPQHF. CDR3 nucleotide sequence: TGTGCCAGCAGCAAATTGAACAGGGGGAATAATCAGCCCCAGCATTTT.

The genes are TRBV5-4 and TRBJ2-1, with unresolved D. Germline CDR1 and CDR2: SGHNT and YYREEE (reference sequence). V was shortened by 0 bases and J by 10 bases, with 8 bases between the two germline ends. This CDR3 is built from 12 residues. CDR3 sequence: CASSLVPREQFF. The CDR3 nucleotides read TGTGCCAGCAGCTTGGTTCCTCGCGAGCAGTTCTTC.

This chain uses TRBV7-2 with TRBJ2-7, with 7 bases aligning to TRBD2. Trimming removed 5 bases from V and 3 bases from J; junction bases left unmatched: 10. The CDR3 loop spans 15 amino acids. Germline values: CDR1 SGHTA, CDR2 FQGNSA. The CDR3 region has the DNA TGTGCCAGCAGCCTTGAGCGGGGATCATACTACGAGCAGTACTTC. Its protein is CASSLERGSYYEQYF.

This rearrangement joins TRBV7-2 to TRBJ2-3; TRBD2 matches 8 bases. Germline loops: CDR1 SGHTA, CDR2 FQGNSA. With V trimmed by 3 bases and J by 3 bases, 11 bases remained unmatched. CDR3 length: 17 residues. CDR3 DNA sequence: TGTGCCAGCAGCTTTGGCCCCCGGGGGGGAGTAACAGATACGCAGTATTTT. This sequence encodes CASSFGPRGGVTDTQYF.

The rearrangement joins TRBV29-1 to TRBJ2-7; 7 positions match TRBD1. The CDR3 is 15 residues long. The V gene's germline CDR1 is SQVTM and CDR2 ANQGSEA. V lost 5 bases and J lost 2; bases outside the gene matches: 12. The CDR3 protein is CSVRRQGGTTYEQYF. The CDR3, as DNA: TGCAGCGTTCGCCGACAGGGTGGAACAACCTACGAGCAGTACTTC.

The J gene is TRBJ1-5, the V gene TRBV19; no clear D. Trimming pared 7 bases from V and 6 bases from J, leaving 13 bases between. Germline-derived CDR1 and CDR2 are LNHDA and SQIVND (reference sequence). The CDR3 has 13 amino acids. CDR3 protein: CASTVGGSQPQHF. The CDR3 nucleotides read TGTGCCAGTACAGTCGGTGGAAGTCAGCCCCAGCATTTT.

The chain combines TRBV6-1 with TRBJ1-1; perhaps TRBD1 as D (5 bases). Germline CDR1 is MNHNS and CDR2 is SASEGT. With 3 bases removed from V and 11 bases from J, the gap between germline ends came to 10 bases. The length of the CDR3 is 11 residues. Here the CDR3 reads CASSDIRVAFF. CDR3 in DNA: TGTGCCAGCAGTGACATCAGGGTGGCTTTCTTT.

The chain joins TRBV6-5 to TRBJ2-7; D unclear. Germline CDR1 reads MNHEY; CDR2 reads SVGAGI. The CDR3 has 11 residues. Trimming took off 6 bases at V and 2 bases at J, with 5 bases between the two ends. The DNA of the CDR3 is TGTGCCAGCAGCCGCGCCTACGAGCAGTACTTC. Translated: CASSRAYEQYF.

CDR3 in DNA: TGCGCCAGCAGCTTGGGACAGGCGGCCTACAATGAGCAGTTCTTC. Residues: CASSLGQAAYNEQFF. V is TRBV5-1 and J is TRBJ2-1, with D possibly matching TRBD1 (6 bases). V lost 0 bases to trimming and J lost 2 bases, with 9 bases between them. This CDR3 spans 15 amino acids. Germline V CDR1 and CDR2: SGHRS, YFSETQ.

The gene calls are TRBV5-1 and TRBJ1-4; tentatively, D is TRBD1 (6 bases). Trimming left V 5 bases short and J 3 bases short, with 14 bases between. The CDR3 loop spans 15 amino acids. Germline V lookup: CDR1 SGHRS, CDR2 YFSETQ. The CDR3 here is CASRRGGAANEKLFF. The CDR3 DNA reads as TGCGCCAGCAGACGTGGGGGCGCCGCTAATGAAAAACTGTTTTTT. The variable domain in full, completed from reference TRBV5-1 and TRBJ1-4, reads KAGVTQTPRYLIKTRGQQVTLSCSPISGHRSVSWYQQTPGQGLQFLFEYFSETQRNKGNFPGRFSGRQFSNSRSEMNVSTLELGDSALYLCASRRGGAANEKLFFGSGTQLSVL.